The 12 T cell receptor beta chains presented below share a single source sample, sequenced in a study of CD8 T cells in ankylosing spondylitis. TCRdb reanalysed the 5' RACE reads using MiXCR and keeps one entry per CDR3 protein. The top ten hold about 6.9% of the sample, which has about 200,000 distinct CDR3 sequences, roughly 26% seen once. The sequencing input was blood, either unsorted or a sorted T cell fraction (not recorded which). The receptors derive from a male donor with ankylosing spondylitis or in good health (not recorded which).

This clonotype was observed many times. The CDR3 DNA sequence: TGCAGCGCCAGGACTAGCGGGACTCATCAAACCTACAATGAGCAGTTCTTC. This gives the protein CSARTSGTHQTYNEQFF. J is TRBJ2-1 and V is TRBV29-1; TRBD2 matches at 12 bases. CDR1 SQVTM and CDR2 ANQGSEA come from the germline V gene. V dropped 7 bases and J dropped 2; count of bases not matched to a gene: 12. This CDR3 is 17 amino acids long.

This clonotype occurred many times. The chain couples TRBV6-1 to TRBJ2-1; 10 nucleotides align to TRBD1. The V gene end was trimmed by 6 bases and the J gene end by 7 bases; junction bases not matched to a gene: 9. The CDR3 has 15 residues. Germline assignment: CDR1 MNHNS and CDR2 SASEGT. DNA of the CDR3: TGTGCCAGCAGCCTGACAGGGGGCGCTGGTAATGAGCAGTTCTTC. The encoded protein is CASSLTGGAGNEQFF.

The V call is TRBV20-1, the J call TRBJ2-1; 10 bases align to TRBD2. Germline V gives CDR1 DFQATT, CDR2 SNEGSKA (reference sequence). This CDR3 has 17 residues. J was trimmed by 0 bases and V by 3 bases; bases with no gene match: 8. DNA for the CDR3: TGCAGTGCTAGGAAACTAGCGGGGCTGAGCTCCTACAATGAGCAGTTCTTC. This sequence encodes CSARKLAGLSSYNEQFF.

A word on this clonotype: This may be a read error: a much more frequent sequence differs by one nucleotide. This chain links TRBV12-3 or TRBV12-4 with TRBJ2-1; D gene ambiguous. The CDR3 runs to 13 residues. Written as DNA, the CDR3 is TGTGCCAGCAGTCCAAGATACTACAAAGAGCAGTTCTTC. The encoded protein is CASSPRYYKEQFF.

The chain carries TRBV12-3 or TRBV12-4 and TRBJ2-7, with TRBD1 identical over 8 bases. The CDR3 is made up of 13 amino acids. The ends lost 6 bases at V and 7 bases at J; junction bases unmatched: 8. Here the CDR3 reads CASRRQGRREQYF. CDR3 nucleotide sequence: TGTGCCAGCAGAAGACAGGGGAGAAGGGAGCAGTACTTC.

At least ten counts were recorded for this clonotype. This sequence joins TRBV20-1 and TRBJ2-1; 14 bases map to TRBD2. The V gene's germline CDR1 is DFQATT and CDR2 SNEGSKA (reference sequence). The CDR3 totals 14 residues. V gave up 3 bases and J gave up 8 bases; unmatched junction bases: 3. The CDR3 reads CSARGTSGSYEQFF. In DNA, the CDR3 is TGCAGTGCTAGGGGGACTAGCGGGAGCTATGAGCAGTTCTTC.

This clonotype came up a few times. V usage is TRBV20-1 and J usage is TRBJ2-5, with 9 positions matching TRBD2. J gave up 3 bases and V 6 bases, and 2 bases lay outside the gene matches. The germline gives CDR1 DFQATT, CDR2 SNEGSKA (reference sequence). The length of the CDR3 is 12 residues. CDR3 nucleotides: TGCAGTGCGAGACTAGCGGAAGAGACCCAGTACTTC. The encoded protein is CSARLAEETQYF.

This clonotype was counted ten times or more. This chain connects TRBV12-3 or TRBV12-4 to TRBJ1-2; 12 bases are a match to TRBD1. The CDR3 totals 17 residues. V lost 3 bases, J lost 8 bases, and 13 bases stayed unmatched. CDR3 DNA sequence: TGTGCCAGCAGTTTTTTTAGTTTAGGGACAGGGGGCCGCGGCTACACCTTC. Encoded protein: CASSFFSLGTGGRGYTF.

The rearrangement joins TRBV10-3 to TRBJ2-1; 9 positions agree with TRBD2. CDR3 length: 19 residues. J gave up 6 bases and V 2 bases, and 17 bases lay outside the gene matches. The germline V gene encodes CDR1 ENHRY and CDR2 SYGVKD. The CDR3 loop is CAISEALSMAGGVINEQFF. CDR3 coding DNA: TGTGCCATCAGTGAGGCCCTATCCATGGCGGGAGGGGTTATCAATGAGCAGTTCTTC.

This clonotype was observed a few times. V is TRBV6-5 and J is TRBJ2-1; D may correspond to TRBD1 or TRBD2 (6 bases each). The germline V and J ends were trimmed by 4 bases and 4 bases, with 17 bases remaining between them. This CDR3 spans 16 amino acids. The germline CDR1 and CDR2 sequences are MNHEY and SVGAGI. The CDR3 spells CASSSLTGARYNEQFF. For the CDR3, the DNA is TGTGCCAGCAGTTCCCTCACGGGGGCAAGGTACAATGAGCAGTTCTTC.

The chain uses TRBV20-1 and TRBJ2-2; tentatively, D is TRBD1 (6 bases). Germline V gene lookup returns CDR1 DFQATT and CDR2 SNEGSKA (reference sequence). With 6 bases removed from V and 4 bases from J, the gap between germline ends came to 12 bases. CDR3 length equals 13 residues. CDR3 residues: CSAYRVGTGELFF. CDR3 nucleotide sequence: TGCAGTGCCTACAGGGTTGGCACCGGGGAGCTGTTTTTT.

The table lists this clonotype with many counts. The DNA of the CDR3 is TGTGCCAGCAGTGTGAGTGATGGCAATCAGCCCCAGCATTTT. It yields the protein CASSVSDGNQPQHF. The chain recombines TRBV2 with TRBJ1-5; D is undetermined. The V end was cut by 4 bases, the J end by 2 bases, with 9 bases between. Germline V CDR1 and CDR2: SNHLY, FYNNEI. This CDR3 is 14 amino acids long. The entire variable domain, with the rest obtained from reference TRBV2 and TRBJ1-5, is as follows: EPEVTQTPSHQVTQMGQEVILRCVPISNHLYFYWYRQILGQKVEFLVSFYNNEISEKSEIFDDQFSVERPDGSNFTLKIRSTKLEDSAMYFCASSVSDGNQPQHFGDGTRLSIL.